These 14 T cell receptor beta chains were sequenced from one sample in a study of cytomegalovirus exposure and HLA in healthy donors. TCRdb's copy holds only in-frame clones and misses some; the assay was immunoSEQ multiplex PCR. The sample lists 60,000 to 65,000 clones, approximately 95% occurring once. The source material was PBMCs. These receptors were obtained from a woman younger than 30 in good health and CMV-seropositive.

V gene TRBV21-1 combines with J gene TRBJ2-5; the table's D gene call, TRBD2, was not cross checked with the DNA. TRBV21-1 is given as a pseudogene. The CDR3 loop spans 15 amino acids. As DNA, the CDR3 is TGTGCCAGCAGCAAACGGAGGGAGCCTCAAGAGACCCAGTACTTC. Translated, it gives CASSKRREPQETQYF.

The genes are TRBV7-3 and TRBJ2-1; TRBD2 matches at 9 bases. Germline CDR1 is SGHTA and CDR2 is FQGTGA. The J segment lost 1 base and the V segment lost 1 base, leaving 5 bases of the junction unmatched. The CDR3 is 17 residues long. CDR3: CASSLSARGGSYNEQFF. Written as DNA, the CDR3 is TGTGCCAGCAGCTTAAGCGCGCGGGGGGGATCCTACAATGAGCAGTTCTTC.

V usage is TRBV2 and J usage is TRBJ1-2; unclear D gene. V lost 0 bases and J lost 5, with 10 bases in between. CDR1 is SNHLY and CDR2 is FYNNEI in the germline V gene. This CDR3 comprises 14 residues. DNA of the CDR3: TGTGCCAGCAGTGAAGCTTCGGGATCTTATGGCTACACCTTC. The encoded protein is CASSEASGSYGYTF.

The chain couples TRBV27 to TRBJ2-4; 7 positions agree with TRBD1. The germline V gene has CDR1 MNHEY and CDR2 SMNVEV (reference sequence). V lost 2 bases, J lost 11 bases, and 6 bases stayed unmatched. CDR3 length: 13 residues. The DNA of the CDR3 is TGTGCCAGCAGTTTAGGCCAGGGGGTTGTTCAGTACTTC. This gives the protein CASSLGQGVVQYF.

The chain carries TRBV19 and TRBJ2-1; no clear D gene. Per germline, CDR1 LNHDA and CDR2 SQIVND (reference sequence). This CDR3 contains 13 residues. Trimming left V 5 bases short and J 6 bases short, with 11 bases between. CDR3 in DNA: TGTGCCAGTAGTCCCCGGCGGAGCAATGAGCAGTTCTTC. Translation: CASSPRRSNEQFF.

The chain is built from TRBV19 and TRBJ2-1, with 9 positions matching TRBD1. The germline V gene has CDR1 LNHDA and CDR2 SQIVND (reference sequence). The CDR3 contains 15 residues. V lost 6 bases to trimming and J lost 5 bases; unmatched junction nucleotides: 8. DNA for the CDR3: TGTGCCAGTAGGTCGACAGGGGGTTCAGACAATGAGCAGTTCTTC. Amino acids: CASRSTGGSDNEQFF.

The J gene is TRBJ1-2, the V gene TRBV9; maybe TRBD1 (5 bases). The CDR3 is 15 residues long. The germline CDR1 and CDR2 sequences are SGDLS and YYNGEE. The V end lost 2 bases, the J end lost 6 bases, and 17 bases lay between the germline ends. Here the CDR3 DNA reads TGTGCCAGCAGCGTGACAGCCTCCTGGCCCCATGGCTACACCTTC. As protein: CASSVTASWPHGYTF.

The genes are TRBV28 and TRBJ2-5; 9 bases are shared with TRBD2. V gave up 9 bases and J gave up 2 bases; unmatched junction bases: 25. The CDR3 covers 20 residues. Germline V lookup: CDR1 MDHEN, CDR2 SYDVKM. CDR3 residues: CARSPPQRLAVRNKQETQYF. DNA for the CDR3: TGTGCCAGATCTCCCCCCCAGAGACTAGCGGTTCGGAACAAACAAGAGACCCAGTACTTC.

The chain uses TRBV7-2 and TRBJ2-7; 12 bases agree with TRBD2. V was clipped by 1 base and J by 4 bases; unmatched bases: 2. The CDR3 has 15 residues. Germline CDR1 is SGHTA and CDR2 is FQGNSA. The CDR3 sequence: CASSLDGLAGYEQYF. CDR3 in DNA: TGTGCCAGCAGCTTAGATGGACTAGCGGGGTACGAGCAGTACTTC.

The chain carries TRBV13 and TRBJ1-1; no clear D. The V end lost 3 bases, the J end lost 1 base, and 6 bases lay between the germline ends. The CDR3 is 13 residues long. The germline V gene encodes CDR1 PRHDT and CDR2 FYEKMQ (reference sequence). The CDR3 nucleotides are TGTGCCAGCAGCTTCGGGGAGAACACTGAAGCTTTCTTT. Protein product: CASSFGENTEAFF.

The rearrangement uses TRBV28 and TRBJ2-5; weak D call: TRBD1 (6 bases). This CDR3 is 13 amino acids long. Germline-derived CDR1 and CDR2 are MDHEN and SYDVKM. With 6 bases removed from V and 4 bases from J, the gap between germline ends came to 12 bases. CDR3 bases: TGTGCCAGCAGAGTTCAGGGGAGAGAGACCCAGTACTTC. Amino acids: CASRVQGRETQYF.

The rearrangement links TRBV10-1 to TRBJ1-2; unclear D gene. Germline loops: CDR1 WNHNN, CDR2 SYGVQD (reference sequence). V was shortened by 2 bases and J by 3 bases, with 16 bases between the two germline ends. The CDR3 is 16 amino acids. The DNA for the CDR3 is TGCGCCAGCAGTGAGCCCATTAATTGTCGGGACTATGGCTACACCTTC. Translated, it gives CASSEPINCRDYGYTF.

This chain joins TRBV19 and TRBJ1-1; TRBD1 is a possible D gene (6 bases). Germline V gene lookup returns CDR1 LNHDA and CDR2 SQIVND (reference sequence). CDR3 length: 13 amino acids. The germline V and J ends were trimmed by 5 bases and 3 bases, with 10 bases remaining between them. The CDR3 DNA is TGTGCCAGTAGTGCAGGGGCCGACACTGAAGCTTTCTTT. It specifies CASSAGADTEAFF.

J is TRBJ2-7 and V is TRBV9; D may be TRBD1 (7 bases). The CDR3 has 16 residues. Between the trimmed V and J ends, which lost 0 bases and 1 base, there was a span of 14 bases. Germline loops: CDR1 SGDLS, CDR2 YYNGEE. The CDR3 sequence is CASSVESAGQSYEQYF. The CDR3 nucleotides are TGTGCCAGCAGCGTAGAGTCTGCGGGACAGTCCTACGAGCAGTACTTC.